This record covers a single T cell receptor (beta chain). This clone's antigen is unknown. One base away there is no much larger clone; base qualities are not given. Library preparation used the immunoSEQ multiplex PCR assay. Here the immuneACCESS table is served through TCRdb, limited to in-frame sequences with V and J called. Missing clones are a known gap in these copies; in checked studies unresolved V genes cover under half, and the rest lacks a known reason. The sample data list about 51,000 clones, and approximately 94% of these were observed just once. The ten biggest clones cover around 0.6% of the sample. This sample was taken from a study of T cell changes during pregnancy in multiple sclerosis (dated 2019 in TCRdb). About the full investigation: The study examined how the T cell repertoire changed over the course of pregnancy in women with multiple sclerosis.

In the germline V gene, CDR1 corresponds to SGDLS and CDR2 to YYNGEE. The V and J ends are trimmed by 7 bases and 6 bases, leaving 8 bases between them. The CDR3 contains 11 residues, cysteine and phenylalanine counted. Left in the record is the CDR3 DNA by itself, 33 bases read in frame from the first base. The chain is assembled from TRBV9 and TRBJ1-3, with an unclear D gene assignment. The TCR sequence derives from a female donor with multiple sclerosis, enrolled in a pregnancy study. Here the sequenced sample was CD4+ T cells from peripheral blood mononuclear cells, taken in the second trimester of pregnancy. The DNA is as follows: TGTGCCAGCGGCCGGGTAAACACCATATATTTT. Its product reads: CASGRVNTIYF.